Listed here are 13 T cell receptor beta chains from one sample, sequenced in a study of blood T cell repertoires in COVID-19. Libraries were prepared by immunoSEQ multiplex PCR; TCRdb keeps only in-frame clonotypes and omits some of them. Of 95,000 or so clones listed, around 87% are singletons. Sequencing was done on a sample of peripheral blood. Every receptor here comes from a human donor in a cohort sampled during active COVID-19.

The chain combines TRBV2 with TRBJ1-5; 8 bases are a match to TRBD1. Per germline, CDR1 SNHLY and CDR2 FYNNEI. J lost 3 bases, V lost 6 bases, and 4 bases had no gene match. CDR3 length equals 14 residues. CDR3 sequence reads: CASRRTGNNQPQHF. CDR3 DNA sequence: TGTGCCAGCAGGAGGACAGGGAACAATCAGCCCCAGCATTTT.

The chain recombines TRBV2 with TRBJ2-7; the D gene is possibly TRBD1 (6 bases). V lost 5 bases and J lost 11, with 16 bases in between. Germline V gene lookup returns CDR1 SNHLY and CDR2 FYNNEI. The CDR3 is made up of 12 amino acids. CDR3 in DNA: TGTGCCAGCAGTTTGTGGGGACACCGCAAGTACTTC. It is translated as CASSLWGHRKYF.

The CDR3 is CASSPRGSRTNTEAFF. In DNA, the CDR3 is TGTGCCAGCAGCCCCCGAGGGTCTCGGACGAACACTGAAGCTTTCTTT. The chain couples TRBV9 to TRBJ1-1, with no clear D. The CDR3 spans 16 residues. The V gene lost 4 bases and the J gene lost 1 base, with 17 bases spanning the gap. Germline CDR1 is SGDLS and CDR2 is YYNGEE.

The chain employs TRBV10-2 and TRBJ2-6, with 7 positions matching TRBD2. Germline CDR1 and CDR2: WSHSY and SAAADI. CDR3 length: 14 residues. Trimming removed 6 bases from V and 4 bases from J; junction bases left unmatched: 3. The CDR3 sequence: CASRGGYGANVLTF. CDR3 coding DNA: TGCGCCAGCAGGGGGGGGTACGGGGCCAACGTCCTGACTTTC.

The chain employs TRBV15 and TRBJ1-2; TRBD1 is a possible D gene (6 bases). The germline V gene has CDR1 LNHNV and CDR2 YYDKDF (reference sequence). CDR3 length: 12 residues. V lost 5 bases and J lost 6, with 10 bases in between. CDR3 sequence: CATSVDRHGYTF. The CDR3 DNA reads as TGTGCCACCAGCGTCGACAGGCATGGCTACACCTTC.

J is TRBJ2-7 and V is TRBV6-5; D gene unclear. The length of the CDR3 is 11 residues. Trimming left V 7 bases short and J 3 bases short, with 7 bases between. The germline V gene encodes CDR1 MNHEY and CDR2 SVGAGI. For the CDR3, the DNA is TGTGCCAGCAAGCTCAACTACGAGCAGTACTTC. Translated: CASKLNYEQYF.

The genes are TRBV9 and TRBJ2-3; no clear D gene. The CDR3 extends over 13 amino acids. Trimming left V 3 bases short and J 6 bases short, with 11 bases between. Germline values: CDR1 SGDLS, CDR2 YYNGEE. CDR3 residues: CASSAGVDDTQYF. CDR3 in DNA: TGTGCCAGCAGCGCCGGAGTAGACGATACGCAGTATTTT. The entire variable domain, with the rest obtained from reference TRBV9 and TRBJ2-3, is as follows: DSGVTQTPKHLITATGQRVTLRCSPRSGDLSVYWYQQSLDQGLQFLIQYYNGEERAKGNILERFSAQQFPDLHSELNLSSLELGDSALYFCASSAGVDDTQYFGPGTRLTVL.

The genes are TRBV5-6 and TRBJ1-5; no definite D call. Germline CDR1 is SGHDT and CDR2 is YYEEEE. The V and J ends lost 2 bases and 0 bases respectively, with 12 bases between them. CDR3 size: 16 residues. Written as DNA, the CDR3 is TGTGCCAGCAGCTTCTTGGCGGCCGATAGCAATCAGCCCCAGCATTTT. Protein: CASSFLAADSNQPQHF.

CDR3 DNA sequence: TGTGCCAGCAGTTTATCGGGGGACAGAGAAGCTTTCTTT. Translation: CASSLSGDREAFF. The chain has TRBV12-3 or TRBV12-4 and TRBJ1-1; 7 nucleotides line up with TRBD1. The CDR3 runs to 13 residues. V shed 2 bases and J 8 bases; nucleotides not matched to a gene: 5.

Only one count was recorded for this clone. V gene TRBV28 combines with J gene TRBJ1-1; 9 bases are a match to TRBD1. Germline V CDR1 and CDR2: MDHEN, SYDVKM. This CDR3 is 15 amino acids long. The trim removed 5 bases at V and 0 bases at J, leaving 4 bases unmatched. The CDR3 DNA reads as TGTGCCAGCAGTCCCCGGGACAGGGTGAACACTGAAGCTTTCTTT. It is translated as CASSPRDRVNTEAFF.

The V gene is TRBV28, the J gene TRBJ1-1, with D possibly being TRBD1 (5 bases). CDR3 length: 13 residues. From germline, CDR1 is MDHEN and CDR2 SYDVKM. Trimming took off 10 bases at V and 1 base at J, with 13 bases between the two ends. CDR3 sequence: CAINDSPNTEAFF. The CDR3 coding sequence is TGTGCCATAAACGACAGCCCGAACACTGAAGCTTTCTTT.

The chain has TRBV10-3 and TRBJ2-5, with 7 bases aligning to TRBD2. The CDR3 has 15 residues. Germline V gene sequence: CDR1 ENHRY, CDR2 SYGVKD. V was clipped by 4 bases and J by 4 bases; unmatched bases: 9. Here the CDR3 reads CAISGGEGGRETQYF. DNA for the CDR3: TGTGCCATCAGTGGGGGTGAGGGCGGGAGAGAGACCCAGTACTTC.

This chain uses TRBV5-1 with TRBJ2-5; 7 bases are a match to TRBD1. CDR1 is SGHRS, CDR2 YFSETQ, per germline. This CDR3 has 15 amino acids. Trimming at V came to 0 bases and at J to 7 bases, leaving 9 bases not matched to a gene. The CDR3 DNA reads as TGCGCCAGCAGCTTGGCCCCGGGACAGTTCCGGACCCAGTACTTC. Residues: CASSLAPGQFRTQYF.